A selection of T cell receptor beta chains follows, all from one sample in a study of T cells expressing NK-cell markers. TCRdb reanalyzed the 5' RACE reads, giving one entry per CDR3 protein sequence and no DNA. In all, the sample yields some 440,000 distinct CDR3 sequences. The sequencing sample was made of blood T cells: a sorted CD56 or NKG2C T cell subset, CD4+ or CD8+ T cells, or bulk PBMC T cells (not recorded which). These receptors originate from a woman between 45 and 60 years old in good health. Both conserved end residues are part of each CDR3.

cdr3_aa,v_call,j_call
CASVLAGALSYNEQFF,TRBV11-3,TRBJ2-1
CASSLALSYGYTF,TRBV7-8,TRBJ1-2
CASSLRTSGRHAKGEQFF,TRBV5-6,TRBJ2-1
CASSFGDSVYNEQFF,TRBV5-1,TRBJ2-1
CASSEPTGSGEKLFF,TRBV25-1,TRBJ1-4
CSGGQQQETQYF,TRBV29-1,TRBJ2-5
CASSLGGKANNEQFF,TRBV5-1,TRBJ2-1
CASMGQSFQWAGSNEQFF,TRBV2,TRBJ2-1
CASRPEQGLGTDTQYF,TRBV27,TRBJ2-3
CASSLVLAGAKQETQYF,TRBV7-2,TRBJ2-5
CSARDSSPGPGSQPQHF,TRBV20-1,TRBJ1-5
CASREPGRAYNEQFF,TRBV12-3/TRBV12-4,TRBJ2-1
CASSQVGRANGANVLTF,TRBV3-1,TRBJ2-6
CASSLVSKWQGVLGTEAFF,TRBV5-8,TRBJ1-1
CATSDLSGGKYNEQFF,TRBV24-1,TRBJ2-1
CASAEGASGKLFF,TRBV12-3/TRBV12-4,TRBJ1-4
CASSQDQRSEQFF,TRBV3-1,TRBJ2-1
CATSDAGRSNIQYF,TRBV24-1,TRBJ2-4
CASSQDRAGTPVYNEQFF,TRBV4-1,TRBJ2-1
CAISQGSGTDTQYF,TRBV10-3,TRBJ2-3
CASSPEGSGTQYF,TRBV12-3/TRBV12-4,TRBJ2-5
CASSFPRYRTGAKLFF,TRBV12-3/TRBV12-4,TRBJ1-4
CASSLVPSGGPYNEQFF,TRBV7-2,TRBJ2-1
CSAKNPGASSYNEQFF,TRBV20-1,TRBJ2-1
CASSGRSAGELFF,TRBV7-8,TRBJ2-2
CASSETVPNGPQHF,TRBV6-6,TRBJ1-5
CASSQSHRDLRGNEKLFF,TRBV4-2,TRBJ1-4
CSVARTGSTGELFF,TRBV29-1,TRBJ2-2
CASRRTSGRSLGELFF,TRBV6-5,TRBJ2-2
CASSQVRERDYTGELFF,TRBV4-1,TRBJ2-2
CACTPGTSGAPTDTQYF,TRBV13,TRBJ2-3
CASSSGSVLYTEGQYF,TRBV28,TRBJ2-3
CASFRYLDEQFF,TRBV6-5,TRBJ2-1
CASSLRQYQETQYF,TRBV11-3,TRBJ2-5
CASRLRTGVPGELFF,TRBV6-5,TRBJ2-2
CATSDPSGRAHNEQFF,TRBV24-1,TRBJ2-1
CASSLAQGGLQNTGELFF,TRBV5-1,TRBJ2-2
CASRISGAGGTQYF,TRBV11-2,TRBJ2-5
CASSLFRRDTGELFF,TRBV7-3,TRBJ2-2
CASTGTGGETGELFF,TRBV2,TRBJ2-2
CASSDPRGELKTSPYEQYF,TRBV6-1,TRBJ2-7
CASSLSYPGADNYGYTF,TRBV7-9,TRBJ1-2